This T cell receptor beta chain was obtained from a study of blood T cell repertoires in COVID-19. Adults between roughly 18 and 89 years of age took part from fewer than 30 US areas. Two consecutive negative NP/OP PCR tests, clearance, or resolved symptoms defined Cohort 3 recovery. This clone was seen once. Methods used by the authors: Estimation of nucleated cell counts was performed using reference gene primer amplification. The method was immunoSEQ multiplex PCR; TCRdb's version includes in-frame clones alone and lacks a portion of them. The V and J calls and clone size come from that table; D and trimming were worked out from the DNA. The data contain fewer than 250,000 clones, under 85% of them singletons. What was sequenced was PBMCs or T cells enriched from blood (not recorded which). This receptor was taken from a man in his 60s who had recovered from COVID-19.

The CDR3 nucleotides read TGCAGCGTTTACGATTCGTTCAGGCCTACTAACTATGGCTACACCTTC. Its protein product is CSVYDSFRPTNYGYTF. The J gene is TRBJ1-2, the V gene TRBV29-1; D not certain. CDR1 is SQVTM, CDR2 ANQGSEA, per germline. V lost 5 bases and J lost 0, with 19 bases in between. The length of the CDR3 is 16 residues.